This entry lists 31 T cell receptor beta chains sequenced from one sample in a study of radiation and T cells in renal cell carcinoma (TCRdb year 2020). Libraries were made using the immunoSEQ multiplex PCR assay. TCRdb limited this immuneACCESS table to in-frame rearrangements with V and J called. A share of clones is missing; checked studies link under half to unresolved V genes, and the rest is unexplained. Recorded for this sample are around 140,000 clones; about 87% of them occurred a single time. The ten largest account for roughly 4% of the sample. The meaning of the sample's time point label: baseline pretreatment blood. Sample treatment or condition, as interpreted from the label and publication: 15 Gy SBRT to primary tumor, nephrectomy 4 weeks later. The sequenced sample was blood, obtained from a patient whose treatment included radiotherapy and nephrectomy. The origin of the receptors is a woman aged 70-85 years with renal cell carcinoma.

The chain is built from TRBV5-1 and TRBJ1-1; D is possibly TRBD1 (5 bases). V was trimmed by 6 bases and J by 0 bases, leaving 15 bases between them. The CDR3 has 15 amino acids. CDR1 and CDR2 (germline): SGHRS, YFSETQ. The CDR3 reads CASTRSMGVNTEAFF. The CDR3 coding sequence is TGCGCCAGCACCCGGAGTATGGGGGTGAACACTGAAGCTTTCTTT.

CDR3 sequence: CAHLARNYGYTF. The CDR3 DNA reads as TGTGCCCACCTGGCCAGAAACTATGGCTACACCTTC. This sequence joins TRBV6-1 and TRBJ1-2; unclear D gene. Germline lookup yields CDR1 MNHNS and CDR2 SASEGT. This CDR3 is 12 amino acids long. Trimming stripped 11 bases from V and 2 bases from J, with 12 bases between.

The chain uses TRBV6-1 and TRBJ1-1; the D is unclear. V was shortened by 7 bases and J by 0 bases, with 3 bases between the two germline ends. Germline V gives CDR1 MNHNS, CDR2 SASEGT. CDR3 length equals 11 residues. CDR3 protein: CASILNTEAFF. CDR3 DNA: TGTGCCAGCATTTTGAACACTGAAGCTTTCTTT.

The chain employs TRBV6-1 and TRBJ2-7; 10 nucleotides line up with TRBD2. The CDR3 runs 15 residues. V shed 7 bases and J 2 bases; nucleotides not matched to a gene: 8. Germline CDR1 is MNHNS and CDR2 is SASEGT. CDR3 in DNA: TGTGCCAGCACCCCATTAGCGGGGGGCGCCTACGAGCAGTACTTC. Its protein product is CASTPLAGGAYEQYF.

The V gene is TRBV28, the J gene TRBJ2-7, with TRBD1 matching 7 bases. The germline V gene encodes CDR1 MDHEN and CDR2 SYDVKM. CDR3 length: 13 residues. J gave up 3 bases and V 3 bases, and 2 bases lay outside the gene matches. CDR3 coding DNA: TGTGCCAGCAGTTTTAGACAGGGCTACGAGCAGTACTTC. This encodes CASSFRQGYEQYF.

J is TRBJ2-5 and V is TRBV9; TRBD2 agrees at 10 bases. The V gene end was trimmed by 0 bases and the J gene end by 2 bases; junction bases not matched to a gene: 4. CDR3 size: 16 residues. From germline, CDR1 is SGDLS and CDR2 YYNGEE. DNA of the CDR3: TGTGCCAGCAGCGTAGGAACTAGCGGGATACAAGAGACCCAGTACTTC. Translated: CASSVGTSGIQETQYF.

The chain carries TRBV2 and TRBJ2-4; 16 nucleotides align to TRBD2. The CDR3 runs to 18 residues. Germline loops: CDR1 SNHLY, CDR2 FYNNEI. The ends lost 8 bases at V and 6 bases at J; junction bases unmatched: 13. The CDR3 bases are TGTGCCAGCTGTCCCGGGACTAGCGGGGGGGCGTTTTCAAACATTCAGTACTTC. The encoded protein is CASCPGTSGGAFSNIQYF.

There are a few counts of this clone. The CDR3: CASSIGKNSPLHF. CDR3 bases: TGTGCCAGTAGTATCGGGAAGAATTCACCCCTCCACTTT. The chain uses TRBV19 and TRBJ1-6; D remains ambiguous. Germline CDR1 and CDR2: LNHDA and SQIVND (reference sequence). The CDR3 length is 13 residues. Between the trimmed V and J ends, which lost 3 bases and 7 bases, there was a span of 7 bases.

The chain links TRBV6-4 to TRBJ2-7; unclear D gene. CDR3 length: 16 amino acids. Germline CDR1 is MRHNA and CDR2 is SNTAGT. The CDR3 reads CVKRHILRVSGHEQYF. CDR3 in DNA: TGTGTAAAACGGCACATTCTTAGGGTCTCCGGCCACGAGCAGTACTTC.

This chain joins TRBV6-1 and TRBJ1-1; 7 bases map to TRBD1. The CDR3 is 14 residues long. Germline assignment: CDR1 MNHNS and CDR2 SASEGT. The ends lost 6 bases at V and 6 bases at J; junction bases unmatched: 10. DNA for the CDR3: TGTGCCAGCAGATTAGGACAGGTGGGCGCTGAAGCTTTCTTT. Translating gives CASRLGQVGAEAFF.

CDR3 DNA sequence: TGCGCCAGCAGCCAGGGATCCGGGACGGGGAACACCGGGGAGCTGTTTTTT. Amino acid sequence: CASSQGSGTGNTGELFF. The genes are TRBV4-1 and TRBJ2-2; the D gene could be TRBD1 or TRBD2 (5 bases each). Germline lookup yields CDR1 MGHRA and CDR2 YSYEKL. The CDR3 totals 17 residues. Deletions cut 3 bases from V and 1 base from J, with 15 bases between.

The J gene is TRBJ1-1, the V gene TRBV30; D gene uncertain. Germline V gene data show CDR1 as GTSNPN and CDR2 as SVGIG (reference sequence). V was shortened by 2 bases and J by 0 bases, with 7 bases between the two germline ends. This CDR3 spans 13 amino acids. CDR3: CAWSPSMNTEAFF. CDR3 bases: TGTGCCTGGAGTCCTTCCATGAACACTGAAGCTTTCTTT.

J is TRBJ2-1 and V is TRBV30, with D perhaps matching TRBD1 (6 bases). CDR1 is GTSNPN, CDR2 SVGIG, per germline (reference sequence). The V and J ends lost 0 bases and 4 bases respectively, with 7 bases between them. The CDR3 has 13 residues. CDR3 DNA: TGTGCCTGGAGTGTAAGGGGGTACAATGAGCAGTTCTTC. Translated: CAWSVRGYNEQFF.

This clone is a singleton in its sample. The CDR3 region is CSVEITGEQYF. CDR3 nucleotides: TGCAGCGTTGAAATAACTGGGGAGCAGTACTTC. This chain joins TRBV29-1 and TRBJ2-7; D remains ambiguous. The CDR3 extends over 11 amino acids. Germline values: CDR1 SQVTM, CDR2 ANQGSEA. V was shortened by 2 bases and J by 7 bases, with 9 bases between the two germline ends.

The rearrangement uses TRBV4-1 and TRBJ2-5; D not certain. This CDR3 is 17 amino acids long. The V end was cut by 0 bases, the J end by 1 base, with 15 bases between. In germline, CDR1 is MGHRA, CDR2 YSYEKL. The CDR3 coding sequence is TGCGCCAGCAGCCAAGAAAGCGCCTTGAACCTCCAAGAGACCCAGTACTTC. This codes for CASSQESALNLQETQYF.

The V and J genes are TRBV7-9 and TRBJ1-2; D is ambiguous. V was clipped by 2 bases and J by 0 bases, with 10 bases between them. CDR1 and CDR2 from the germline V gene are SEHNR and FQNEAQ (reference sequence). The CDR3 sequence is 15 residues long. The CDR3 loop reads CASSLREAANYGYTF. DNA of the CDR3: TGTGCCAGCAGCTTACGGGAGGCAGCTAACTATGGCTACACCTTC. The full variable domain, rest sourced from reference TRBV7-9 and TRBJ1-2, is DTGVSQNPRHKITKRGQNVTFRCDPISEHNRLYWYRQTLGQGPEFLTYFQNEAQLEKSRLLSDRFSAERPKGSFSTLEIQRTEQGDSAMYLCASSLREAANYGYTFGSGTRLTVV.

This chain uses TRBV15 with TRBJ2-6; no clear D gene. With 0 bases removed from V and 4 bases from J, the gap between germline ends came to 10 bases. The CDR3 contains 16 residues. Germline CDR1 is LNHNV and CDR2 is YYDKDF (reference sequence). CDR3 sequence: CATSRDWSTGANVLTF. DNA of the CDR3: TGTGCCACCAGCAGAGATTGGAGTACCGGGGCCAACGTCCTGACTTTC.

This chain uses TRBV27 with TRBJ1-2, with D possibly being TRBD1 (5 bases). Trimming removed 2 bases at V and 1 base at J, with 20 bases between. This CDR3 is 18 amino acids long. Germline values: CDR1 MNHEY, CDR2 SMNVEV (reference sequence). The CDR3 DNA sequence: TGTGCCAGCAGTTTAATCCGCCTTCAGGGAAAACTTAACTATGGCTACACCTTC. Translation gives CASSLIRLQGKLNYGYTF.

V is TRBV9 and J is TRBJ2-1; D uncertain. Germline-derived CDR1 and CDR2 are SGDLS and YYNGEE. The ends were cut back, 0 bases at V and 10 bases at J, with 11 bases in the middle. The CDR3 is 13 amino acids. CDR3 in amino acids: CASSVGVGPEQFF. CDR3 bases: TGTGCCAGCAGCGTAGGGGTAGGACCCGAGCAGTTCTTC.

The chain has TRBV4-2 and TRBJ2-7; D remains ambiguous. Germline loops: CDR1 LGHNA, CDR2 YNFKEQ. Trimming pared 0 bases from V and 3 bases from J, leaving 9 bases between. This CDR3 comprises 14 residues. CDR3 in DNA: TGTGCCAGCAGCCAAGAAAGAGGCCTCTACGAGCAGTACTTC. This sequence encodes CASSQERGLYEQYF.

The rearrangement uses TRBV18 and TRBJ1-5; no clear D gene. CDR1 is KGHSH and CDR2 is LQKENI in the germline V gene. The CDR3 has 14 amino acids. Trimming took off 6 bases at V and 2 bases at J, with 11 bases between the two ends. CDR3 nucleotide sequence: TGTGCCAGCTCCATCAGTGTAGGCAATCAGCCCCAGCATTTT. Translated: CASSISVGNQPQHF. Full variable domain (missing parts from reference TRBV18 and TRBJ1-5): NAGVMQNPRHLVRRRGQEARLRCSPMKGHSHVYWYRQLPEEGLKFMVYLQKENIIDESGMPKERFSAEFPKEGPSILRIQQVVRGDSAAYFCASSISVGNQPQHFGDGTRLSIL.

The chain links TRBV5-1 to TRBJ2-4; maybe TRBD2 (7 bases). Trimming took 3 bases from V and 0 from J, leaving 25 bases between them. The germline CDR1 and CDR2 sequences are SGHRS and YFSETQ. CDR3 length: 20 residues. CDR3 residues: CASSYNRGGGVSGAKNIQYF. In DNA, the CDR3 is TGCGCCAGCAGCTATAACCGGGGCGGGGGCGTGAGTGGAGCCAAAAACATTCAGTACTTC.

The chain links TRBV9 to TRBJ1-6; D unresolved. The CDR3 spans 14 residues. V shed 3 bases and J shed 14 bases, with 18 bases lying between them. The germline gives CDR1 SGDLS, CDR2 YYNGEE. The CDR3 DNA sequence: TGTGCCAGCAGCGATAGCTTTAGAACCGGGACCCTCCACTTT. This codes for CASSDSFRTGTLHF.

This clone was picked up one time. V and J are TRBV7-8 and TRBJ1-5; a weak D match, TRBD1 (5 bases). This CDR3 contains 17 residues. V was shortened by 2 bases and J by 5 bases, with 19 bases between the two germline ends. CDR1 is SGHVS, CDR2 FQNEAQ, per germline. This CDR3 reads CASSLTQGTPGHQPQHF. The CDR3 DNA follows: TGTGCCAGCAGCTTAACCCAAGGGACGCCGGGCCATCAGCCCCAGCATTTT.

This clone was recorded only once. The chain carries TRBV28 and TRBJ1-4, with 7 bases lining up with TRBD1. The length of the CDR3 is 12 residues. V shed 5 bases, J shed 13 bases, and the junction held 7 bases outside the gene matches. The V gene's germline CDR1 is MDHEN and CDR2 SYDVKM. CDR3: CASSAQTGRLFF. The CDR3 DNA follows: TGTGCCAGCAGTGCCCAGACAGGGAGACTGTTTTTT.

The chain couples TRBV30 to TRBJ1-5; D not certain. CDR3 size: 15 residues. V dropped 3 bases and J dropped 5 bases, with 17 bases sitting between them. Germline V gives CDR1 GTSNPN, CDR2 SVGIG (reference sequence). The CDR3 sequence: CAWSHGSGWDQPQHF. CDR3 coding DNA: TGTGCCTGGAGCCACGGGTCGGGATGGGATCAGCCCCAGCATTTT. Supplemented by reference TRBV30 and TRBJ1-5, the full variable domain reads SQTIHQWPATLVQPVGSPLSLECTVEGTSNPNLYWYRQAAGRGLQLLFYSVGIGQISSEVPQNLSASRPQDRQFILSSKKLLLSDSGFYLCAWSHGSGWDQPQHFGDGTRLSIL.

This clone has only one observation. This chain joins TRBV12-5 and TRBJ2-1; tentatively, D is TRBD1 or TRBD2 (6 bases each). CDR3 length: 17 amino acids. Trimming took off 0 bases at V and 1 base at J, with 13 bases between the two ends. From germline, CDR1 is LGHNT and CDR2 FRNRAP. Here the CDR3 reads CASGLVRGALSYNEQFF. Here the CDR3 DNA reads TGTGCTAGTGGTTTGGTAAGGGGGGCGCTTTCCTACAATGAGCAGTTCTTC.

This clone was found a few times. The V gene is TRBV7-2, the J gene TRBJ1-5, with D possibly matching TRBD1 (5 bases). This CDR3 contains 15 residues. Deletions cut 4 bases from V and 3 bases from J, with 13 bases between. CDR1 is SGHTA, CDR2 FQGNSA, per germline. The CDR3, as DNA: TGTGCCAGCAGCTACCGTGGGGGACTCAATCAGCCCCAGCATTTT. Protein sequence: CASSYRGGLNQPQHF.

The chain joins TRBV29-1 to TRBJ2-1, with 14 nucleotides matching TRBD2. Germline trimming cut 8 bases from V and 4 bases from J; bases unmatched to any gene: 7. The CDR3 loop spans 15 amino acids. From germline, CDR1 is SQVTM and CDR2 ANQGSEA. CDR3 sequence (DNA): TGCAGCACTACCGGGACTAGCGGGGGATACAATGAGCAGTTCTTC. Translated, it gives CSTTGTSGGYNEQFF.

This clone came up once. The rearrangement joins TRBV6-6 to TRBJ1-5; D is possibly TRBD1 (5 bases). The CDR3 is 14 amino acids. Germline CDR1 MNHNY, CDR2 SVGAGI (reference sequence). With 10 bases removed from V and 2 bases from J, the gap between germline ends came to 15 bases. CDR3 region: CATTGGLGNQPQHF. CDR3 in DNA: TGTGCCACCACGGGGGGGTTGGGCAATCAGCCCCAGCATTTT.

Notes on this clone: Other DNA sequences in the sample encode the same CDR3. The J gene is TRBJ1-2, the V gene TRBV28; TRBD1 agrees at 7 bases. Germline lookup yields CDR1 MDHEN and CDR2 SYDVKM. V lost 3 bases, J lost 2 bases, and 3 bases stayed unmatched. The CDR3 is 14 amino acids. Here the CDR3 DNA reads TGTGCCAGCAGTTTGCCAGGGGGGAACTATGGCTACACCTTC. This codes for CASSLPGGNYGYTF.